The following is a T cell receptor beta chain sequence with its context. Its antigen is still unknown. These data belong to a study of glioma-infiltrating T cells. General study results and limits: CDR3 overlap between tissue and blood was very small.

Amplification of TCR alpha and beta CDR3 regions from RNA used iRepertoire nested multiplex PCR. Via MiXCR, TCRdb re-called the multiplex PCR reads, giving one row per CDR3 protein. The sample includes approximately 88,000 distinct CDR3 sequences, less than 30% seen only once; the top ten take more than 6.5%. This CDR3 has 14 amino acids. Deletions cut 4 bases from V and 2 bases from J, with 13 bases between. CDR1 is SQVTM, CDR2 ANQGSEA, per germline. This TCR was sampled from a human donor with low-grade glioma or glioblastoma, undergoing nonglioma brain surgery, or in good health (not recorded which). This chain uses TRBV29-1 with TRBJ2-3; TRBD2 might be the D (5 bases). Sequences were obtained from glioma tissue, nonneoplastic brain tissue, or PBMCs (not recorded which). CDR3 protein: CSVGLTTLTDTQYF. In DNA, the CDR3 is TGCAGCGTTGGTCTGACTACACTCACAGATACGCAGTATTTT.